A single sample is the source of the 23 T cell receptor beta chains below, sequenced in a study of OX40 agonist ivuxolimab in advanced cancers. Sequenced by immunoSEQ multiplex PCR; TCRdb stores in-frame clones only, minus some. The sample has 100,000 to 150,000 clones; around 95% are singletons. Sequences were derived from CD4+ or CD8+ T cells sorted from blood, sampled in a trial of the OX40 agonist ivuxolimab. The receptors shown here come from an adult with an advanced solid tumor such as melanoma, head and neck, liver or kidney cancer.

The chain combines TRBV18 with TRBJ1-5; a possible D gene is TRBD1 (5 bases). V lost 3 bases and J lost 3, with 9 bases in between. This CDR3 spans 14 amino acids. The germline V gene encodes CDR1 KGHSH and CDR2 LQKENI. Here the CDR3 reads CASSPGADNQPQHF. The CDR3, as DNA: TGTGCCAGCTCACCCGGGGCAGACAATCAGCCCCAGCATTTT.

The CDR3 protein is CASSKRWPGELFF. Here the CDR3 DNA reads TGTGCCAGCAGTAAGCGGTGGCCCGGGGAGCTGTTTTTT. V gene TRBV27 combines with J gene TRBJ2-2; maybe TRBD2 (5 bases). The V and J ends lost 5 bases and 6 bases respectively, with 10 bases between them. CDR3 length equals 13 residues. Germline V gene data show CDR1 as MNHEY and CDR2 as SMNVEV (reference sequence).

This clone was seen once. V usage is TRBV5-4 and J usage is TRBJ2-2, with D maybe TRBD1 (6 bases). Germline V lookup: CDR1 SGHNT, CDR2 YYREEE (reference sequence). The germline V and J ends were trimmed by 2 bases and 2 bases, with 10 bases remaining between them. CDR3 size: 15 residues. CDR3 residues: CASSFLGTNTGELFF. DNA of the CDR3: TGTGCCAGCAGCTTCCTTGGGACAAACACCGGGGAGCTGTTTTTT.

The genes are TRBV11-2 and TRBJ2-7; D is unresolved. The germline V and J ends were trimmed by 5 bases and 4 bases, with 9 bases remaining between them. The CDR3 consists of 12 residues. Germline V lookup: CDR1 SGHAT, CDR2 FQNNGV. The CDR3 DNA reads TGTGCCAGCAGCCAAGTGAGGTACGAGCAGTACTTC. Translating it yields CASSQVRYEQYF.

V gene TRBV18 combines with J gene TRBJ1-3, with no clear D. Germline-derived CDR1 and CDR2 are KGHSH and LQKENI. This CDR3 is 14 amino acids long. The V and J ends lost 6 bases and 7 bases respectively, with 16 bases between them. This CDR3 reads CASSISMGLNTIYF. The CDR3 DNA is TGTGCCAGCTCCATATCGATGGGGTTGAACACCATATATTTT.

This clone was recorded only once. V usage is TRBV19 and J usage is TRBJ2-2; TRBD2 might be the D (5 bases). Trimming left V 6 bases short and J 5 bases short, with 16 bases between. Germline-derived CDR1 and CDR2 are LNHDA and SQIVND (reference sequence). The CDR3 runs to 15 residues. As DNA, the CDR3 is TGTGCCAGTAGCAGAGAACTAGGCTGGACCGGGGAGCTGTTTTTT. It codes for CASSRELGWTGELFF.

This clone has only one observation. The V and J genes are TRBV30 and TRBJ2-5; D ambiguous. The germline CDR1 and CDR2 sequences are GTSNPN and SVGIG (reference sequence). The CDR3 runs 13 residues. The germline V and J ends were trimmed by 2 bases and 4 bases, with 11 bases remaining between them. CDR3 region: CAWSNGVGETQYF. CDR3 in DNA: TGTGCCTGGAGTAATGGGGTGGGAGAGACCCAGTACTTC.

V is TRBV6-1 and J is TRBJ2-3; 8 bases align to TRBD2. The ends lost 4 bases at V and 0 bases at J; junction bases unmatched: 9. CDR1 is MNHNS, CDR2 SASEGT, per germline. The CDR3 extends over 17 amino acids. The CDR3 nucleotides are TGTGCCAGCAGTGTGAGCGGGGGTGTGACTAGCACAGATACGCAGTATTTT. The encoded protein is CASSVSGGVTSTDTQYF.

The rearrangement joins TRBV19 to TRBJ1-1, with 7 bases lining up with TRBD1. V shed 5 bases, J shed 4 bases, and the junction held 7 bases outside the gene matches. CDR3 length: 14 residues. Per germline, CDR1 LNHDA and CDR2 SQIVND (reference sequence). This CDR3 is CASSPTGRSTEAFF. The CDR3 region has the DNA TGTGCCAGTAGTCCGACAGGGCGTAGCACTGAAGCTTTCTTT. The complete variable domain, with remaining parts taken from reference TRBV19 and TRBJ1-1, reads DGGITQSPKYLFRKEGQNVTLSCEQNLNHDAMYWYRQDPGQGLRLIYYSQIVNDFQKGDIAEGYSVSREKKESFPLTVTSAQKNPTAFYLCASSPTGRSTEAFFGQGTRLTVV.

CDR3 sequence reads: CASSLLGGAGPYEQYF. The CDR3, as DNA: TGTGCCAGCAGCTTATTGGGTGGGGCGGGTCCCTACGAGCAGTACTTC. The gene calls are TRBV7-9 and TRBJ2-7; the D gene could be TRBD1 or TRBD2 (5 bases each). Germline V gene data show CDR1 as SEHNR and CDR2 as FQNEAQ (reference sequence). Trimming shortened V by 2 bases and J by 2 bases, and 16 bases separated the two germline ends. The CDR3 has 16 residues.

This chain joins TRBV6-6 and TRBJ2-7; TRBD2 agrees at 9 bases. CDR1 is MNHNY and CDR2 is SVGAGI in the germline V gene (reference sequence). This CDR3 region has 14 residues. The junction had 5 bases not matched to a gene; V was cut back by 5 bases and J by 3 bases. The CDR3 sequence: CASSDSGRNYEQYF. The CDR3 DNA sequence: TGTGCCAGCAGTGATAGCGGGAGAAACTACGAGCAGTACTTC.

CDR3 residues: CASSLRWGSTDTQYF. DNA for the CDR3: TGTGCCAGCAGCCTTCGGTGGGGGTCCACAGATACGCAGTATTTT. The J gene is TRBJ2-3, the V gene TRBV11-2, with D tentatively TRBD1 or TRBD2 (5 bases each). The CDR3 is 15 residues long. Germline lookup yields CDR1 SGHAT and CDR2 FQNNGV. Trimming shortened V by 5 bases and J by 2 bases, and 14 bases separated the two germline ends. Filled out from reference TRBV11-2 and TRBJ2-3, the complete variable domain reads EAGVAQSPRYKIIEKRQSVAFWCNPISGHATLYWYQQILGQGPKLLIQFQNNGVVDDSQLPKDRFSAERLKGVDSTLKIQPAKLEDSAVYLCASSLRWGSTDTQYFGPGTRLTVL.

This clone was observed once. V usage is TRBV7-2 and J usage is TRBJ2-2, with 12 nucleotides matching TRBD2. Germline V lookup: CDR1 SGHTA, CDR2 FQGNSA. This CDR3 region has 17 residues. V lost 5 bases to trimming and J lost 7 bases; unmatched junction nucleotides: 11. CDR3 amino acids: CASSTGGLAGGVGELFF. DNA of the CDR3: TGTGCCAGCAGCACAGGGGGGCTAGCGGGAGGGGTCGGGGAGCTGTTTTTT. Full variable domain (missing parts from reference TRBV7-2 and TRBJ2-2): GAGVSQSPSNKVTEKGKDVELRCDPISGHTALYWYRQSLGQGLEFLIYFQGNSAPDKSGLPSDRFSAERTGGSVSTLTIQRTQQEDSAVYLCASSTGGLAGGVGELFFGEGSRLTVL.

Note on this clone: The identical CDR3 is also encoded by other nucleotide sequences in the sample. The chain uses TRBV6-5 and TRBJ2-1; D is possibly TRBD2 (5 bases). The CDR3 is 16 amino acids. Germline V gives CDR1 MNHEY, CDR2 SVGAGI. V shed 0 bases and J shed 0 bases, with 9 bases lying between them. CDR3: CASSYSRGSSYNEQFF. DNA of the CDR3: TGTGCCAGCAGTTACTCGAGAGGGAGCTCCTACAATGAGCAGTTCTTC.

V usage is TRBV15 and J usage is TRBJ1-5; a weak D match, TRBD1 (6 bases). Trimming took off 1 base at V and 7 bases at J, with 14 bases between the two ends. The CDR3 is 15 amino acids. CDR1 and CDR2 (germline): LNHNV, YYDKDF (reference sequence). This CDR3 is CATSRGTEVWQPQHF. In DNA form, the CDR3 reads TGTGCCACCAGCAGAGGGACAGAGGTTTGGCAGCCCCAGCATTTT.

The chain uses TRBV7-9 and TRBJ2-5, with 9 bases identical to TRBD1. V was clipped by 5 bases and J by 5 bases; unmatched bases: 6. Germline loops: CDR1 SEHNR, CDR2 FQNEAQ (reference sequence). The length of the CDR3 is 14 residues. The DNA for the CDR3 is TGTGCCAGCAGCACAGACAGGGGGTTTGAGACCCAGTACTTC. Its protein is CASSTDRGFETQYF.

This sequence joins TRBV18 and TRBJ2-5; 15 positions agree with TRBD2. In germline, CDR1 is KGHSH, CDR2 LQKENI. The CDR3 is 20 amino acids. J lost 1 base, V lost 3 bases, and 12 bases had no gene match. The chain's CDR3 is CASSPLSGTSGRFGQETQYF. The CDR3 region has the DNA TGTGCCAGCTCACCTTTGTCCGGGACTAGCGGGAGGTTTGGCCAAGAGACCCAGTACTTC.

J is TRBJ2-7 and V is TRBV27; D possibly corresponds to TRBD1 (6 bases). This CDR3 is 15 amino acids long. The ends were cut back, 4 bases at V and 0 bases at J, with 13 bases in the middle. From germline, CDR1 is MNHEY and CDR2 SMNVEV (reference sequence). In nucleotides, the CDR3 is TGTGCCAGCAGTTGGTCCGGGGACATCTCCTACGAGCAGTACTTC. It is translated as CASSWSGDISYEQYF.

The chain recombines TRBV19 with TRBJ1-5, with TRBD1 matching 8 bases. The CDR3 has 18 residues. Losses at the gene ends were 5 bases for V and 6 bases for J; bases not matched to a gene: 18. CDR1 and CDR2 from the germline V gene are LNHDA and SQIVND (reference sequence). This chain's CDR3 is CASSPPRQGATLTQPQHF. The CDR3, as DNA: TGTGCCAGTAGTCCTCCTCGTCAGGGGGCGACCCTCACTCAGCCCCAGCATTTT.

CDR3 bases: TGTGCCAGTAGTATGGTGGGAGGGCTTGAGACCCAGTACTTC. Its protein is CASSMVGGLETQYF. V gene TRBV19 combines with J gene TRBJ2-5; 7 nucleotides line up with TRBD2. V shed 3 bases and J 5 bases; nucleotides not matched to a gene: 6. The CDR3 is 14 amino acids. Per germline, CDR1 LNHDA and CDR2 SQIVND (reference sequence).

The chain combines TRBV29-1 with TRBJ1-2; the match to TRBD1 covers 8 bases. V lost 6 bases to trimming and J lost 0 bases; unmatched junction nucleotides: 9. The CDR3 is 15 amino acids. The germline V gene encodes CDR1 SQVTM and CDR2 ANQGSEA. For the CDR3, the DNA is TGCAGCGTGGGGGGACAGGCCGGAGCTAACTATGGCTACACCTTC. It yields the protein CSVGGQAGANYGYTF.

The gene calls are TRBV19 and TRBJ2-1; 11 positions agree with TRBD2. Trimming cost V 4 bases and J 8 bases; bases outside gene matches: 16. This CDR3 has 18 residues. CDR1 and CDR2 from the germline V gene are LNHDA and SQIVND (reference sequence). The CDR3 coding sequence is TGTGCCAGTAGTACCTTGTCTCGTCTAGCGGGGGGCTTGGATGAGCAGTTCTTC. This gives the protein CASSTLSRLAGGLDEQFF.

The chain joins TRBV19 to TRBJ1-5; perhaps TRBD1 as D (5 bases). Germline V gives CDR1 LNHDA, CDR2 SQIVND (reference sequence). This CDR3 has 14 amino acids. Trimming took 3 bases from V and 1 from J, leaving 7 bases between them. The CDR3 DNA reads TGTGCCAGTAGTATTAGGGACAGCAATCAGCCCCAGCATTTT. This codes for CASSIRDSNQPQHF.